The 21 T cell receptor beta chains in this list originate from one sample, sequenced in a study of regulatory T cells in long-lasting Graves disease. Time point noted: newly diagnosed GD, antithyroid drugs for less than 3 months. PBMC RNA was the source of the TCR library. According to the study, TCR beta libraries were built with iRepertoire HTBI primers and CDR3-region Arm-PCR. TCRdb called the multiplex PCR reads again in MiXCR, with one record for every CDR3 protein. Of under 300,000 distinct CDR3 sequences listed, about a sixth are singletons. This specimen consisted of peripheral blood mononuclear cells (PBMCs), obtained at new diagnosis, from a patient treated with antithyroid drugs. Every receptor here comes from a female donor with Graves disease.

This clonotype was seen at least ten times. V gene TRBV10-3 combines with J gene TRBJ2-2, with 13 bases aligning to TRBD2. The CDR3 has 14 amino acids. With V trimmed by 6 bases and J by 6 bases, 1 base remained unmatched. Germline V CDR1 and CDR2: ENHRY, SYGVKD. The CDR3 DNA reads TGTGCCATCAGGACTAGCGGGAGGCCCGGGGAGCTGTTTTTT. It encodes CAIRTSGRPGELFF.

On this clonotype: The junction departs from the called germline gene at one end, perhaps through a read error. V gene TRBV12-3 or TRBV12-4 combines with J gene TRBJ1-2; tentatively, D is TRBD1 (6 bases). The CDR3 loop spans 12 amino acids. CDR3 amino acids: CAGSFTGHGYTF. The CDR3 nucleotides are TGTGCCGGCAGTTTTACAGGGCATGGCTACACCTTC.

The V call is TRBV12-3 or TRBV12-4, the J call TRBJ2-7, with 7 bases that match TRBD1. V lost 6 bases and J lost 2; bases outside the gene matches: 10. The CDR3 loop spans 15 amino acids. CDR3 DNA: TGTGCCAGCAGCTCACCCCGGGACAGACCCTACGAGCAGTACTTC. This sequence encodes CASSSPRDRPYEQYF.

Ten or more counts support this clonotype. CDR3 sequence (DNA): TGTGCCAGCAGCGATAGCGGGAGTGAGCAGTTCTTC. This translates into CASSDSGSEQFF. J is TRBJ2-1 and V is TRBV9, with 9 positions matching TRBD2. After removal of 3 bases from V and 9 bases from J, the junction contained 1 base not matched to a gene. CDR3 size: 12 residues. Looked up from germline, CDR1 is SGDLS and CDR2 is YYNGEE.

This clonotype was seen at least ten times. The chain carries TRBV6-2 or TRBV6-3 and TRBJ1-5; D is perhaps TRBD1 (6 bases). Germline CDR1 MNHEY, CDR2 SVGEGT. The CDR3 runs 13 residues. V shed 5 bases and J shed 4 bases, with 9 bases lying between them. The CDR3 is CASSGQTNQPQHF. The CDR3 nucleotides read TGTGCCAGCAGTGGACAGACTAATCAGCCCCAGCATTTT.

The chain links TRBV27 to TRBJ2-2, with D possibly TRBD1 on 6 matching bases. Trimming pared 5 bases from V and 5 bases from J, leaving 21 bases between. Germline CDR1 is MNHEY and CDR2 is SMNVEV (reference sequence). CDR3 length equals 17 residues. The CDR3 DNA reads TGTGCCAGCAGTGCACGCTGGGGGCAGGGTTATACCGGGGAGCTGTTTTTT. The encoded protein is CASSARWGQGYTGELFF.

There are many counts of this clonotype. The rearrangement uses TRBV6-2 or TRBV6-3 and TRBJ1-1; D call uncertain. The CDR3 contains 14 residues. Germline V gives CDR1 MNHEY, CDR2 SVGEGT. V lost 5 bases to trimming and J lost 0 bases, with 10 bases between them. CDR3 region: CASSLGRMNTEAFF. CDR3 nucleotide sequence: TGTGCCAGCAGTCTGGGTCGGATGAACACTGAAGCTTTCTTT.

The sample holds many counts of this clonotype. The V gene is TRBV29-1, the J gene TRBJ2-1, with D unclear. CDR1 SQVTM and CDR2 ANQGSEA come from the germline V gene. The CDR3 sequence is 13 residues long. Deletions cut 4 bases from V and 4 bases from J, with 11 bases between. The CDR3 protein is CSVVGLDYNEQFF. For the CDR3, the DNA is TGCAGCGTTGTGGGTCTAGATTACAATGAGCAGTTCTTC.

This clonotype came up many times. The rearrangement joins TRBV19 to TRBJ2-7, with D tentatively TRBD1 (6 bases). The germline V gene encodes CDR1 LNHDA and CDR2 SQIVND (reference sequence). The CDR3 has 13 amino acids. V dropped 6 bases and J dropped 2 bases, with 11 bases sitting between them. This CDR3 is CASSPGTPYEQYF. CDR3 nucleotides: TGTGCCAGTAGCCCAGGGACACCCTACGAGCAGTACTTC.

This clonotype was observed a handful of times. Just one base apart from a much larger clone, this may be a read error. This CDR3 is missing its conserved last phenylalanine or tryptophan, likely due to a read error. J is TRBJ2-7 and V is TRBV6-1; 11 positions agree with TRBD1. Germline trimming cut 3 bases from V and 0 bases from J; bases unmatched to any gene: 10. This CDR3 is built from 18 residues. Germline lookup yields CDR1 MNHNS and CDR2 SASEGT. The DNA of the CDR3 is TGTGCCAGCAGTGATGGGACAGGGGGACACTTTTCCTCCTACGAGCAGTACTCC. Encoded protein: CASSDGTGGHFSSYEQYS.

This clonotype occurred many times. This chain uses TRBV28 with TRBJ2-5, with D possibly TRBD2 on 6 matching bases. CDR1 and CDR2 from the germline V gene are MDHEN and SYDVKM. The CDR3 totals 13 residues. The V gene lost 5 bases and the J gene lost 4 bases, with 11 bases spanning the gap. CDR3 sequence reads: CASSRGNGETQYF. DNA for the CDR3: TGTGCCAGCAGTCGGGGGAATGGAGAGACCCAGTACTTC.

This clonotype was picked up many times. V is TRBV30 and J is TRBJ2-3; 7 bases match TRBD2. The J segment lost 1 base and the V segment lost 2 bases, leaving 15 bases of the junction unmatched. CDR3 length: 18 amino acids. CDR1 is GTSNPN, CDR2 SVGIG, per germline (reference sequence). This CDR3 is CAWSTGTAGVAGTDTQYF. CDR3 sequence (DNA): TGTGCCTGGAGTACCGGGACGGCGGGAGTAGCCGGCACAGATACGCAGTATTTT.

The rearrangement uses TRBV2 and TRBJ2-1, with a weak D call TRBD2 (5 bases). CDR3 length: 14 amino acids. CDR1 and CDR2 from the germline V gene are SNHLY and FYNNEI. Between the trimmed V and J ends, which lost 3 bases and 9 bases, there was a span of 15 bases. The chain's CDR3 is CASSEGATPGEQFF. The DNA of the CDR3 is TGTGCCAGCAGTGAGGGAGCTACCCCGGGTGAGCAGTTCTTC.

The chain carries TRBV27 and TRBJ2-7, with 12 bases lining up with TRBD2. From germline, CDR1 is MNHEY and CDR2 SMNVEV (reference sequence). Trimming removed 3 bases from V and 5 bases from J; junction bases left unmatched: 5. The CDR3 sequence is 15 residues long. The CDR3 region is CASSFLGLAGNEQYF. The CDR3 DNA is TGTGCCAGCAGTTTCCTCGGACTAGCGGGAAACGAGCAGTACTTC.

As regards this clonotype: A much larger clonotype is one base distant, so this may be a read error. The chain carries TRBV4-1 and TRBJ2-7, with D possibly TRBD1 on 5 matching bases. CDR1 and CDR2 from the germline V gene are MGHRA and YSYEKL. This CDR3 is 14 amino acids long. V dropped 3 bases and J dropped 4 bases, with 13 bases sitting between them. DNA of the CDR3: TGCGCCAGCAGCCATAGGGGTGATGGGTACGAGCAGTACTTC. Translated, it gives CASSHRGDGYEQYF.

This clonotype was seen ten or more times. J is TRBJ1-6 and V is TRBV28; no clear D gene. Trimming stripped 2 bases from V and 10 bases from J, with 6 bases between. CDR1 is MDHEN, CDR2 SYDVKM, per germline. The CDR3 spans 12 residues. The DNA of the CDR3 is TGTGCCAGCAGTTTAGTCTTGTCACCCCTCCACTTT. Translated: CASSLVLSPLHF.

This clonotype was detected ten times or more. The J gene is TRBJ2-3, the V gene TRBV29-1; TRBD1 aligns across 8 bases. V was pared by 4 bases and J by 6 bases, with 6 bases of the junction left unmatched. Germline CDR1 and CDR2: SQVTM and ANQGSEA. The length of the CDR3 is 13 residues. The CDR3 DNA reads TGCAGCGTTGTCGGGCAGGGGGCGGATACGCAGTATTTT. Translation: CSVVGQGADTQYF.

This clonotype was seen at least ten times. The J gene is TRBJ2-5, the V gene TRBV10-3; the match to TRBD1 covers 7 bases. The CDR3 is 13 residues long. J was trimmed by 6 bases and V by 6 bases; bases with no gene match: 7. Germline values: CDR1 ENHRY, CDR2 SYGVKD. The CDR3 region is CAIRDPRGKTQYF. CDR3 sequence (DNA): TGTGCCATCAGGGACCCCAGGGGGAAGACCCAGTACTTC.

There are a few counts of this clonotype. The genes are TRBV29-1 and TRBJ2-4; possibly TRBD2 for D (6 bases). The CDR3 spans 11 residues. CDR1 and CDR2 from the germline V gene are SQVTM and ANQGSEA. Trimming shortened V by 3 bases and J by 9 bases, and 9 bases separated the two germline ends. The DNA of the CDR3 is TGCAGCGTTGAGGAGGAGGGCATTCAGTACTTC. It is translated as CSVEEEGIQYF.

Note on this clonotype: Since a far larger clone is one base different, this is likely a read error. The CDR3, as DNA: TGTGCCAGCAGTCCCGTTTTCTCTCGGCAAGAGACCCAGTACTTC. Its translation: CASSPVFSRQETQYF. The chain recombines TRBV11-2 with TRBJ2-4; D not certain. The J call may be incorrect, as the DNA end agrees better with TRBJ2-5. Germline loops: CDR1 SGHAT, CDR2 FQNNGV. There are 15 residues in the CDR3.

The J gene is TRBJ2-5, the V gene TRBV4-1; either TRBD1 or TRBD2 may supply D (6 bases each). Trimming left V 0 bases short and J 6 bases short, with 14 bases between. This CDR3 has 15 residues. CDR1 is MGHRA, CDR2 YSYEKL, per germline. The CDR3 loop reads CASSQERGVWKTQYF. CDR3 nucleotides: TGCGCCAGCAGCCAAGAAAGGGGGGTTTGGAAGACCCAGTACTTC.